The rows below give T cell receptor beta chains drawn from one sample of a study of human T cells and chemical hapten exposure. TCRdb fed the RACE reads into MiXCR, producing one record per CDR3 protein. This sample has tens of thousands of distinct CDR3 sequences, with more than 8% found just once. The material was whole blood, obtained in connection with sensitization to the hapten diphenylcyclopropenone (DPC). The receptor set was obtained from a man aged 50 or older with alopecia areata. Some clones in this sample may be carry-over from other donors' samples. Both conserved end residues are part of each CDR3. D genes are given only for firm matches. Expanded clones get a size class; other rows say once, few or many, or leave the size out.

D,size,V,J,CDR3,DNA
TRBD2,.,TRBV9,TRBJ2-7,CASSEDASGHEQYF,TGTGCCAGCAGCGAAGACGCTAGCGGACACGAGCAGTACTTC
.,.,TRBV29-1,TRBJ2-7,CSVAGAYEQYF,TGCAGCGTTGCAGGGGCATACGAGCAGTACTTC
.,many,TRBV20-1,TRBJ1-2,CSAQKLQGPRVDGYTF,TGCAGTGCTCAAAAACTACAGGGTCCGAGAGTTGATGGCTACACCTTC
TRBD2,many,TRBV5-1,TRBJ2-7,CASSPPNSGRELEQYF,TGCGCCAGCAGCCCCCCCAATAGCGGGAGGGAGCTCGAGCAGTACTTC
.,few,TRBV14,TRBJ1-4,CASSQVGVLEKLFF,TGTGCCAGCAGCCAAGTCGGGGTACTCGAAAAACTGTTTTTT
.,.,TRBV18,TRBJ2-1,CASSPVYNEQFF,TGTGCCAGCTCACCAGTATACAATGAGCAGTTCTTC
.,few,TRBV11-2,TRBJ1-4,CASSWAGEKLFF,TGTGCCAGCAGCTGGGCGGGTGAAAAACTGTTTTTT
TRBD1,many,TRBV11-2,TRBJ2-5,CASSAGTGVGQYF,TGTGCCAGCAGCGCCGGGACAGGGGTCGGGCAGTACTTC
.,few,TRBV6-6,TRBJ1-1,CASSLLGTEAFF,TGTGCCAGCAGCCTCTTAGGGACTGAAGCTTTCTTT
TRBD2,many,TRBV7-2,TRBJ2-2,CASSSGAGLAGTGELFF,TGTGCCAGCAGCTCGGGAGCCGGACTAGCGGGGACCGGGGAGCTGTTTTTT
.,.,TRBV7-2,TRBJ2-1,CASSLERRAPSYNEQFF,TGTGCCAGCAGCTTAGAGAGAAGGGCCCCTTCCTACAATGAGCAGTTCTTC
TRBD1,many,TRBV24-1,TRBJ1-1,CATSATGVTEAFF,TGTGCCACCAGTGCGACAGGGGTCACTGAAGCTTTCTTT
.,many,TRBV15,TRBJ1-4,CATSRVPGARGEKLFF,TGTGCCACCAGCAGAGTTCCGGGGGCGCGGGGTGAAAAACTGTTTTTT
.,.,TRBV19,TRBJ2-4,CASSIAGTKNIQYF,TGTGCCAGTAGTATAGCAGGGACCAAAAACATTCAGTACTTC
.,many,TRBV5-1,TRBJ2-4,CASSYDGAKNIQYF,TGCGCCAGCAGCTACGATGGAGCCAAAAACATTCAGTACTTC
.,many,TRBV27,TRBJ1-2,CASSLAGTGGYTF,TGTGCCAGCAGTTTAGCCGGGACCGGGGGCTACACCTTC
.,many,TRBV10-3,TRBJ2-3,CAISESRTSSTDTQYF,TGTGCCATCAGTGAGTCGCGTACTAGTAGCACAGATACGCAGTATTTT
.,many,TRBV15,TRBJ1-5,CATSRRIQGDGNQPQHF,TGTGCCACCAGCAGGCGCATACAGGGAGATGGCAATCAGCCCCAGCATTTT
.,many,TRBV19,TRBJ2-2,CAASSSTNTGELFF,TGTGCCGCAAGTTCCAGTACGAACACCGGGGAGCTGTTTTTT
.,many,TRBV11-2,TRBJ2-7,CASTEARAYEQYF,TGTGCCAGCACCGAGGCGAGAGCCTACGAGCAGTACTTC
TRBD1,few,TRBV28,TRBJ2-6,CASRMQGAGANVLTF,TGTGCCAGCAGAATGCAGGGGGCTGGGGCCAACGTCCTGACTTTC
.,.,TRBV3-1,TRBJ2-3,CASSQESSSMVNTQYF,TGTGCCAGCAGCCAAGAATCTTCTAGTATGGTGAATACGCAGTATTTT
.,many,TRBV7-5,TRBJ2-7,CISVSPSSDTFSYEQYF,.
.,medium-sized,TRBV12-3/TRBV12-4,TRBJ2-7,CASSTGGTQEPYEQYF,TGTGCCAGCAGTACCGGAGGGACTCAGGAGCCCTACGAGCAGTACTTC
TRBD1,few,TRBV27,TRBJ1-5,CASSLSQGAWQPQHF,TGTGCCAGCAGTTTATCGCAGGGGGCTTGGCAGCCCCAGCATTTT
.,.,TRBV7-3,TRBJ2-7,CASSYAPTGNIYEQYF,TGTGCCAGCAGCTACGCTCCTACAGGGAATATTTACGAGCAGTACTTC
TRBD2,few,TRBV9,TRBJ2-7,CASSPGSHTSGRGSSYEQYF,TGTGCCAGCAGCCCCGGATCCCACACTAGCGGGAGAGGGAGCTCCTACGAGCAGTACTTC
.,.,TRBV27,TRBJ2-6,CATLTEMNVLTF,TGTGCCACACTGACAGAGATGAACGTCCTGACTTTC
TRBD2,many,TRBV7-6,TRBJ2-1,CASSRLTSGNEQFF,TGTGCCAGCAGCCGACTGACTAGCGGCAATGAGCAGTTCTTC
.,many,TRBV27,TRBJ2-1,CASSRLGGRAYNEQFF,TGTGCCAGCAGTCGGCTAGGGGGGCGGGCCTACAATGAGCAGTTCTTC
.,many,TRBV4-1,TRBJ2-4,CASSRDPVGPTVAKNIQYF,TGCGCCAGCAGCCGGGACCCCGTTGGGCCGACTGTAGCCAAAAACATTCAGTACTTC
.,.,TRBV19,TRBJ2-7,CASRAKTSASYEQYF,TGTGCCAGTAGGGCCAAGACATCCGCATCCTACGAGCAGTACTTC
.,few,TRBV7-3,TRBJ2-6,CASSKSSGANVLTF,TGTGCCAGCAGCAAAAGCTCTGGGGCCAACGTCCTGACTTTC
.,many,TRBV6-1,TRBJ2-3,CASSGRGLRTQYF,TGTGCCAGCAGTGGAAGGGGACTGAGAACGCAGTATTTT
.,few,TRBV7-8,TRBJ2-1,CASSSPSESYNEQFF,TGTGCCAGCAGCTCCCCTAGCGAATCCTACAATGAGCAGTTCTTC
TRBD1,.,TRBV29-1,TRBJ1-4,CSVGTGEEKLFF,TGCAGCGTCGGGACAGGGGAGGAAAAACTGTTTTTT
.,few,TRBV11-2,TRBJ2-1,CASTLSGPDNEQFF,TGTGCCAGCACCCTCAGCGGGCCTGACAATGAGCAGTTCTTC
TRBD1,many,TRBV10-3,TRBJ1-6,CAISPQGAQINSPLHF,TGTGCCATCAGTCCACAGGGGGCTCAAATTAATTCACCCCTCCACTTT
.,many,TRBV5-8,TRBJ2-5,CASSLAGRGTQYF,TGTGCCAGCAGCTTGGCCGGACGCGGGACCCAGTACTTC
.,.,TRBV10-3,TRBJ1-6,CAISRGNSPLHF,TGTGCCATCAGCAGGGGTAATTCACCCCTCCACTTT
.,many,TRBV5-5,TRBJ1-3,CASSFDWISGTIYF,TGTGCCAGCAGCTTTGACTGGATATCCGGCACCATATATTTT
.,.,TRBV23-1,TRBJ1-5,CASTSTGVRNNQPQHF,TGCGCCAGCACCTCAACGGGAGTCAGGAACAATCAGCCCCAGCATTTT
TRBD1,few,TRBV5-1,TRBJ2-2,CASSTGQGTGELFF,TGCGCCAGCAGCACCGGACAGGGAACCGGGGAGCTGTTTTTT
.,many,TRBV28,TRBJ2-1,CASSFVKNEQFF,TGTGCCAGCAGTTTCGTGAAGAATGAGCAGTTCTTC
.,many,TRBV3-1,TRBJ2-7,CASSPESSPSYEQYF,TGTGCCAGCAGCCCCGAAAGTTCACCCTCCTACGAGCAGTACTTC
.,few,TRBV18,TRBJ2-3,CASSPPGSYADTQYF,TGTGCCAGCTCACCCCCCGGGTCCTATGCAGATACGCAGTATTTT
TRBD1,.,TRBV3-1,TRBJ1-4,CASSPGGGASEKLFF,TGTGCCAGCAGCCCAGGGGGGGGCGCGAGTGAAAAACTGTTTTTT
.,few,TRBV7-2,TRBJ2-2,CASSLWDPGELFF,TGTGCCAGCAGCTTATGGGATCCCGGGGAGCTGTTTTTT
.,many,TRBV9,TRBJ1-2,CASSVGSGETGGYTF,TGTGCCAGCAGCGTAGGATCCGGGGAGACGGGTGGCTACACCTTC